This T cell receptor (beta chain) was obtained from a study of radiation and T cells in renal cell carcinoma. Measured with immunoSEQ multiplex PCR; TCRdb has only the in-frame clones, and not every one. The table has about 83,000 clones, approximately 87% seen once. The CDR3 runs 15 residues. Germline V gene sequence: CDR1 MNHNS, CDR2 SASEGT. Trimming stripped 6 bases from V and 5 bases from J, with 20 bases between. Turning to this clone: Antigen specificity is unknown.

Study observations and caveats: Top tumor clonotypes rose in blood 2 weeks post-radiation, then contracted.

Time point given: blood 4 weeks post-SBRT, at nephrectomy. The treatment was: 15 Gy SBRT to primary tumor, nephrectomy 4 weeks later. Sequences were derived from blood, sampled from a patient whose treatment included radiotherapy and nephrectomy. The chain has TRBV6-1 and TRBJ2-7; the D gene is possibly TRBD1 (6 bases). This sequence originates from a woman aged 55-70 years with renal cell carcinoma. CDR3 sequence reads: CASREYAGDGNEQYF. CDR3 nucleotides: TGTGCCAGCAGAGAGTACGCAGGGGATGGTAACGAGCAGTACTTC.